In this sample, the clone carrying this T cell receptor beta chain turned up once. Antigen unknown. V lost 4 bases and J 2 bases, leaving 15 bases between the germline ends. This CDR3 is built from 16 residues. Germline V lookup: CDR1 SGHVS, CDR2 FNYEAQ. This record comes from a study of shared clonotypes between healthy human individuals. CD8 cells classed as naive were CD45RO-negative and positively selected for CCR7, excluding terminally differentiated effector memory CD45RA+ cells. The assay was immunoSEQ multiplex PCR, and TCRdb's table has in-frame clones only and misses some. The table lists 800,000 or so clones, 90% to 97% of them singletons, with about 0.25% in the top ten. Findings of the study overall: Rarefaction analysis demonstrated incomplete sorted-subset sequencing notwithstanding large depth.

The chain uses TRBV7-6 and TRBJ1-3; the D is unclear. The clonotype comes from a man in his thirties or forties in good health. Sequencing used naive CD8+ T cells sorted from blood. CDR3 loop: CASSSTRAGPGNTIYF. In DNA form, the CDR3 reads TGTGCCAGCAGCTCAACAAGGGCCGGACCTGGAAACACCATATATTTT.